This T cell receptor beta chain emerged from a study of human thymus T cells. The study's findings and limits: In thymic and blood repertoires alike, V and J usage looked biased.

Regarding this clone: The antigen is unknown.

Sequenced by immunoSEQ multiplex PCR; TCRdb stores in-frame clones only, minus some. The table includes tens of thousands of clones, 85% to 95% detected once. The source material was blood. The clonotype originates from a boy younger than two with a congenital heart defect but otherwise immunologically healthy.

CDR3 sequence reads: CASSLKGGYTEAFF. The CDR3 DNA is TGTGCCAGCAGCCTAAAGGGAGGGTACACTGAAGCTTTCTTT. The chain links TRBV11-3 to TRBJ1-1; D not certain. The germline V gene encodes CDR1 SGHNT and CDR2 YENEEA. With 5 bases removed from V and 3 bases from J, the gap between germline ends came to 13 bases. This CDR3 has 14 amino acids.